A selection of T cell receptor beta chains follows, all from one sample in a study of Graves' ophthalmopathy and Graves' hyperthyroidism. TCRdb independently ran MiXCR on the multiplex PCR reads; one entry per CDR3 protein. The data show roughly 400,000 distinct CDR3 sequences, about 18% seen once. Sequencing was carried out using peripheral blood. The receptors derive from an adult woman with stable Graves' hyperthyroidism. Each CDR3 is given with its conserved first and last residue. D genes are given only for firm matches. Rows give clone size only sometimes, using once, few, many, or a class for an expanded clone.

D: TRBD2
size: many
J: TRBJ2-7
V: TRBV28
CDR3: CASRPSGGVYEQYF
DNA: TGTGCCAGCAGACCCTCGGGAGGGGTCTACGAGCAGTACTTC

D: NA
size: many
J: TRBJ1-5
V: TRBV2
CDR3: CASRETGSQPQHF
DNA: TGTGCCAGCAGAGAAACAGGGAGTCAGCCCCAGCATTTT

D: NA
size: NA
J: TRBJ1-2
V: TRBV12-5
CDR3: CASGLVQGSYGPYGYTF
DNA: TGTGCTAGTGGTTTGGTGCAGGGGTCGTACGGCCCCTATGGCTACACCTTC

D: NA
size: few
J: TRBJ1-6
V: TRBV19
CDR3: CASSIYLGDSPLHF
DNA: TGTGCCAGTAGTATATACCTTGGGGATTCACCCCTCCACTTT

D: NA
size: NA
J: TRBJ1-1
V: TRBV6-1
CDR3: CASIERATGPEAFF
DNA: TGTGCCAGCATTGAACGGGCGACAGGTCCTGAAGCTTTCTTT

D: NA
size: many
J: TRBJ2-5
V: TRBV11-2
CDR3: CASSLGTGTQETQYF
DNA: TGTGCCAGCAGCTTAGGAACAGGGACCCAAGAGACCCAGTACTTC

D: NA
size: many
J: TRBJ2-2
V: TRBV6-2/TRBV6-3
CDR3: CASSRRGTGELFF
DNA: TGTGCCAGCAGTCGACGGGGCACCGGGGAGCTGTTTTTT

D: TRBD2
size: NA
J: TRBJ2-7
V: TRBV11-2
CDR3: CASRAGLAGSEQYF
DNA: TGTGCCAGCAGGGCGGGACTAGCGGGAAGCGAGCAGTACTTC

D: TRBD1
size: NA
J: TRBJ1-2
V: TRBV12-3/TRBV12-4
CDR3: CASKVDRAPNYGYTF
DNA: TGTGCCAGCAAAGTCGACAGGGCCCCTAACTATGGCTACACCTTC

D: NA
size: few
J: TRBJ1-6
V: TRBV4-2
CDR3: CASSQAQSPSPLHF
DNA: TGTGCCAGCAGCCAAGCGCAATCGCCGTCACCCCTCCACTTT

D: NA
size: many
J: TRBJ1-1
V: TRBV19
CDR3: CASKYGRQDETTEAFF
DNA: TGTGCCAGTAAATATGGGCGACAGGATGAGACCACTGAAGCTTTCTTT

D: NA
size: many
J: TRBJ1-1
V: TRBV28
CDR3: CASSLSRQGNTEALF
DNA: TGTGCCAGCAGTTTATCCAGGCAGGGAAACACTGAAGCTCTCTTT

D: TRBD1
size: many
J: TRBJ2-2
V: TRBV11-1
CDR3: CASSARQGPKNTGELFF
DNA: TGTGCCAGCAGCGCAAGACAGGGCCCAAAGAACACCGGGGAGCTGTTTTTT

D: TRBD1
size: many
J: TRBJ1-2
V: TRBV27
CDR3: CASSQTGVGYTF
DNA: TGTGCCAGCAGTCAGACAGGGGTTGGCTACACCTTC

D: NA
size: many
J: TRBJ2-7
V: TRBV5-1
CDR3: CASSEGGTSTYEQYF
DNA: TGCGCCAGCAGCGAGGGCGGGACGTCGACCTACGAGCAGTACTTC

D: TRBD1
size: NA
J: TRBJ2-7
V: TRBV28
CDR3: CASDGQGDEQYF
DNA: TGTGCCAGCGATGGACAGGGGGACGAGCAGTACTTC

D: TRBD2
size: many
J: TRBJ2-2
V: TRBV2
CDR3: CASRGTSGPSTGELFF
DNA: TGTGCCAGCAGAGGGACTAGCGGGCCTTCCACCGGGGAGCTGTTTTTT

D: NA
size: many
J: TRBJ2-5
V: TRBV12-3/TRBV12-4
CDR3: CASSLGTLEETQYF
DNA: TGTGCCAGCAGTCTCGGGACATTAGAAGAGACCCAGTACTTC

D: TRBD2
size: NA
J: TRBJ2-2
V: TRBV5-1
CDR3: CASSLVAGNTGELFF
DNA: TGCGCCAGCAGCTTGGTAGCGGGGAACACCGGGGAGCTGTTTTTT

D: NA
size: few
J: TRBJ2-2
V: TRBV9
CDR3: CASSVTGFPGELFF
DNA: TGTGCCAGCAGCGTAACAGGGTTCCCCGGGGAGCTGTTTTTT

D: TRBD2
size: NA
J: TRBJ2-3
V: TRBV15
CDR3: CATQLGSRAGGSDTQYF
DNA: TGTGCCACTCAGTTGGGATCAAGAGCGGGAGGTTCAGATACGCAGTATTTT

D: NA
size: NA
J: TRBJ2-7
V: TRBV7-2
CDR3: CASSLSAMEQYF
DNA: TGTGCCAGCAGCTTATCGGCGATGGAGCAGTACTTC

D: TRBD2
size: few
J: TRBJ2-5
V: TRBV5-1
CDR3: CASSATSGRAETQYF
DNA: TGCGCCAGCAGCGCGACTAGCGGGAGAGCAGAGACCCAGTACTTC

D: NA
size: many
J: TRBJ2-7
V: TRBV7-9
CDR3: CASSLRGDTSYEQYF
DNA: TGTGCCAGCAGCTTAAGGGGGGACACCTCCTACGAGCAGTACTTC

D: NA
size: many
J: TRBJ1-2
V: TRBV12-3/TRBV12-4
CDR3: CASSNTGPGYGYTF
DNA: TGTGCCAGCAGCAATACAGGACCCGGCTATGGCTACACCTTC

D: NA
size: many
J: TRBJ1-6
V: TRBV12-3/TRBV12-4
CDR3: CASSLLWRNSYNSPLHF
DNA: TGTGCCAGCAGTTTACTGTGGCGAAACTCCTATAATTCACCCCTCCACTTT

D: NA
size: many
J: TRBJ1-1
V: TRBV20-1
CDR3: CSARAQANTEAFF
DNA: TGCAGTGCTAGAGCACAGGCGAACACTGAAGCTTTCTTT

D: TRBD1
size: NA
J: TRBJ1-1
V: TRBV24-1
CDR3: CATSDQDREAFF
DNA: TGTGCCACCAGTGATCAGGACAGGGAAGCTTTCTTT

D: NA
size: NA
J: TRBJ1-1
V: TRBV7-8
CDR3: CASSLARWTEAFF
DNA: TGTGCCAGCAGCTTAGCCCGATGGACTGAAGCTTTCTTT

D: NA
size: NA
J: TRBJ2-7
V: TRBV15
CDR3: CATSSQGGSYEQYF
DNA: TGTGCCACCAGCAGCCAAGGGGGATCCTACGAGCAGTACTTC

D: NA
size: NA
J: TRBJ2-2
V: TRBV28
CDR3: CASSLCKCVRNGELFF
DNA: TGTGCCAGCAGTTTATGCAAATGTGTCCGAAACGGGGAGCTGTTTTTT

D: NA
size: NA
J: TRBJ2-7
V: TRBV7-9
CDR3: CASSLMGNLYEQYF
DNA: TGTGCCAGCAGCCTAATGGGCAACCTCTACGAGCAGTACTTC

D: TRBD1
size: many
J: TRBJ2-6
V: TRBV6-2/TRBV6-3
CDR3: CASREGQGRSGANVLTF
DNA: TGTGCCAGCAGGGAAGGACAGGGCCGGTCTGGGGCCAACGTCCTGACTTTC

D: NA
size: many
J: TRBJ1-2
V: TRBV28
CDR3: CASRRWGRGSYGYTF
DNA: TGTGCCAGCAGGCGGTGGGGTCGGGGGTCCTATGGCTACACCTTC

D: NA
size: many
J: TRBJ2-7
V: TRBV4-1
CDR3: CTSSQEGFRAYEQQYF
DNA: TGCACCAGCAGCCAGGAGGGCTTCAGGGCATACGAGCAGCAGTACTTC

D: NA
size: NA
J: TRBJ2-6
V: TRBV4-2
CDR3: CASSQEAGSTGANVLTF
DNA: TGTGCCAGCAGCCAAGAGGCAGGAAGTACTGGGGCCAACGTCCTGACTTTC

D: NA
size: many
J: TRBJ1-2
V: TRBV27
CDR3: CASSNGVSVGGYTF
DNA: TGTGCCAGCAGTAATGGGGTGTCGGTGGGGGGCTACACCTTC

D: NA
size: many
J: TRBJ2-5
V: TRBV20-1
CDR3: CSAIWQGGETQYF
DNA: TGCAGTGCCATTTGGCAAGGAGGGGAGACCCAGTACTTC

D: NA
size: NA
J: TRBJ1-2
V: TRBV15
CDR3: CATSNQGYYGYTF
DNA: TGTGCCACCAGTAACCAGGGGTACTATGGCTACACCTTC

D: NA
size: many
J: TRBJ1-1
V: TRBV18
CDR3: CASSPSNREAFF
DNA: TGTGCCAGCTCCCCCTCGAACCGTGAAGCTTTCTTT

D: NA
size: few
J: TRBJ1-1
V: TRBV7-8
CDR3: CASSLSPGEAFF
DNA: TGTGCCAGCAGCCTATCTCCAGGGGAAGCTTTCTTT

D: TRBD1
size: many
J: TRBJ2-5
V: TRBV11-2
CDR3: CASSSPRGRETQYF
DNA: TGTGCCAGCAGCTCACCCAGGGGGCGGGAGACCCAGTACTTC

D: TRBD1
size: many
J: TRBJ1-2
V: TRBV28
CDR3: CASSPQGGGYGYTF
DNA: TGTGCCAGCAGTCCTCAGGGGGGAGGTTATGGCTACACCTTC

D: TRBD1
size: NA
J: TRBJ2-7
V: TRBV28
CDR3: CAGSTGTESSYEQYF
DNA: TGTGCCGGCAGTACGGGGACAGAGAGCTCCTACGAGCAGTACTTC

D: NA
size: NA
J: TRBJ2-2
V: TRBV6-1
CDR3: CASRRSDMGGELFF
DNA: TGTGCCAGCAGACGCTCAGACATGGGGGGGGAGCTGTTTTTT

D: NA
size: many
J: TRBJ1-1
V: TRBV30
CDR3: CAWSVHMNTEAFF
DNA: TGTGCCTGGAGTGTACACATGAACACTGAAGCTTTCTTT

D: NA
size: many
J: TRBJ2-7
V: TRBV7-2
CDR3: CASSLGRESYEQYF
DNA: TGTGCCAGCAGCTTAGGCCGTGAATCCTACGAGCAGTACTTC

D: NA
size: many
J: TRBJ1-1
V: TRBV6-2/TRBV6-3
CDR3: CASSYPQGPAFF
DNA: TGTGCCAGCAGTTACCCCCAGGGTCCGGCTTTCTTT

D: NA
size: many
J: TRBJ2-7
V: TRBV30
CDR3: CAWSAPLGASEQYF
DNA: TGTGCCTGGAGCGCCCCTTTGGGGGCAAGCGAGCAGTACTTC

D: NA
size: many
J: TRBJ2-7
V: TRBV20-1
CDR3: CSARFSVGVPSYEQYF
DNA: TGCAGTGCTAGATTCTCTGTGGGGGTTCCCTCCTACGAGCAGTACTTC

D: NA
size: NA
J: TRBJ2-7
V: TRBV5-1
CDR3: CASSYPGDYEQYF
DNA: TGCGCCAGCAGCTACCCCGGGGACTACGAGCAGTACTTC

D: TRBD2
size: many
J: TRBJ2-5
V: TRBV27
CDR3: CASRPSGRFETQYF
DNA: TGTGCCAGCAGGCCTAGCGGGAGGTTCGAGACCCAGTACTTC

D: NA
size: many
J: TRBJ2-2
V: TRBV24-1
CDR3: CATSDLDNANTGELFF
DNA: TGTGCCACCAGTGATTTGGACAATGCGAACACCGGGGAGCTGTTTTTT

D: TRBD2
size: many
J: TRBJ2-7
V: TRBV5-1
CDR3: CASSLKRDSEQYF
DNA: TGCGCCAGCAGCCTCAAGCGGGATTCCGAGCAGTACTTC

D: NA
size: many
J: TRBJ2-4
V: TRBV12-3/TRBV12-4
CDR3: CASSLSGSKNIQYF
DNA: TGTGCCAGCAGTTTATCAGGGTCCAAAAACATTCAGTACTTC

D: NA
size: many
J: TRBJ1-1
V: TRBV27
CDR3: CASSKNDVNTEAFF
DNA: TGTGCCAGCAGTAAGAACGACGTGAACACTGAAGCTTTCTTT

D: NA
size: many
J: TRBJ1-2
V: TRBV10-3
CDR3: CAISEYGGQYGYTF
DNA: TGTGCCATCAGTGAATATGGGGGGCAGTATGGCTACACCTTC

D: TRBD1
size: NA
J: TRBJ2-7
V: TRBV4-3
CDR3: CASSRGQGGYYEQYF
DNA: TGCGCCAGCAGCCGCGGACAGGGGGGATACTACGAGCAGTACTTC